These T cell receptor beta chains were read from a single sample in a study of blood T cell repertoires in COVID-19. The assay was immunoSEQ multiplex PCR, and TCRdb's table has in-frame clones only and misses some. The sample holds 160,000 or so clones, about 83% seen once. The source material was peripheral blood. The receptors derive from a woman in her sixties or seventies with COVID-19, enrolled during active disease. Both conserved end residues are part of each CDR3. A D gene is named only where the DNA matches it firmly. Only part of the rows carry a size: once, few, many, or a class if the clone is expanded.

clone_size: NA
j_call: TRBJ1-4
d_call: NA
v_call: TRBV28
cdr3_nt: TGTGCCAGCACCCTCGGGGGAAAACTGTTTTTT
cdr3_aa: CASTLGGKLFF

clone_size: NA
j_call: TRBJ2-3
d_call: NA
v_call: TRBV15
cdr3_nt: TGTGCCACCAGCAGACCCCCACTAGAAACAGATACGCAGTATTTT
cdr3_aa: CATSRPPLETDTQYF

clone_size: NA
j_call: TRBJ2-3
d_call: TRBD1
v_call: TRBV5-5
cdr3_nt: TGTGCCAGCAGCTCCGGGACAGGGTTAAATACGCAGTATTTT
cdr3_aa: CASSSGTGLNTQYF

clone_size: NA
j_call: TRBJ1-1
d_call: NA
v_call: TRBV6-2/TRBV6-3
cdr3_nt: TGTGCCAGCAGTTACTCGAGAGTGACTGAAGCTTTCTTT
cdr3_aa: CASSYSRVTEAFF

clone_size: NA
j_call: TRBJ2-5
d_call: TRBD2
v_call: TRBV11-2
cdr3_nt: TGTGCCAGCAGCCCATGGGGCGGGGGTCAAGAGACCCAGTACTTC
cdr3_aa: CASSPWGGGQETQYF

clone_size: NA
j_call: TRBJ1-1
d_call: NA
v_call: TRBV19
cdr3_nt: TGTGCCAGTAGGTCAGACAGGCCCAGTCCTCAAGCTTTCTTT
cdr3_aa: CASRSDRPSPQAFF

clone_size: NA
j_call: TRBJ1-1
d_call: NA
v_call: TRBV12-3/TRBV12-4
cdr3_nt: TGTGCCAGCAGTTTCGGGACTTCTGAAGCTTTCTTT
cdr3_aa: CASSFGTSEAFF

clone_size: once
j_call: TRBJ2-1
d_call: TRBD2
v_call: TRBV5-4
cdr3_nt: TGTGCCAGCAGTTTGGGTATTAGCGGGGTGTACAATGAGCAGTTCTTC
cdr3_aa: CASSLGISGVYNEQFF

clone_size: NA
j_call: TRBJ2-3
d_call: TRBD1
v_call: TRBV28
cdr3_nt: TGTGCCAGCAGTCTACGGACAGGGAGCACAGATACGCAGTATTTT
cdr3_aa: CASSLRTGSTDTQYF

clone_size: NA
j_call: TRBJ2-2
d_call: NA
v_call: TRBV27
cdr3_nt: TGTGCCAGCAGTTGGGTTCAGAGGACCGGGGAGCTGTTTTTT
cdr3_aa: CASSWVQRTGELFF

clone_size: NA
j_call: TRBJ1-3
d_call: TRBD1
v_call: TRBV9
cdr3_nt: TGTGCCAGCAGGGGGACAGCCGGAAACACCATATATTTT
cdr3_aa: CASRGTAGNTIYF

clone_size: NA
j_call: TRBJ1-5
d_call: TRBD1
v_call: TRBV30
cdr3_nt: TGTGCCTGGAGTCGTGACAGGGGCGGAAATCAGCCCCAGCATTTT
cdr3_aa: CAWSRDRGGNQPQHF

clone_size: NA
j_call: TRBJ1-3
d_call: NA
v_call: TRBV2
cdr3_nt: TGTGCCAGCAAGGGGGACGGCTCTGGAAACACCATATATTTT
cdr3_aa: CASKGDGSGNTIYF

clone_size: NA
j_call: TRBJ2-7
d_call: NA
v_call: TRBV19
cdr3_nt: TGTGCCAGTAGTATTAGCGACAGGCGGAGTGAGCAGTACTTC
cdr3_aa: CASSISDRRSEQYF

clone_size: NA
j_call: TRBJ1-2
d_call: TRBD1
v_call: TRBV5-5
cdr3_nt: TGTGCCAGCAAGTTTGGACAGGGGGCTGCCTATGGCTACACCTTC
cdr3_aa: CASKFGQGAAYGYTF

clone_size: NA
j_call: TRBJ2-4
d_call: NA
v_call: TRBV27
cdr3_nt: TGTGCCAGCAGCTGGTCAGGCGGGGTAGCCAAAAACATTCAGTACTTC
cdr3_aa: CASSWSGGVAKNIQYF

clone_size: once
j_call: TRBJ2-7
d_call: TRBD1
v_call: TRBV5-1
cdr3_nt: TGCGCCAGCAGCCTAGGACAGGGGGTTGGCGAGCAGTACTTC
cdr3_aa: CASSLGQGVGEQYF

clone_size: NA
j_call: TRBJ2-7
d_call: NA
v_call: TRBV29-1
cdr3_nt: TGCAGCGCCTGGACGGACACCTACGAGCAGTACTTC
cdr3_aa: CSAWTDTYEQYF

clone_size: NA
j_call: TRBJ1-4
d_call: TRBD1
v_call: TRBV5-1
cdr3_nt: TGCGCCAGCAGCTTGGCGGACAGGGGGCACGAAAAACTGTTTTTT
cdr3_aa: CASSLADRGHEKLFF

clone_size: NA
j_call: TRBJ2-1
d_call: TRBD1
v_call: TRBV24-1
cdr3_nt: TGTGCCACCAGTCCCCCCGGGACAGGGGACAATGAGCAGTTCTTC
cdr3_aa: CATSPPGTGDNEQFF

clone_size: NA
j_call: TRBJ1-1
d_call: NA
v_call: TRBV6-1
cdr3_nt: TGTGCCAGCAGTGAAGTCAGGGACACTGAAGCTTTCTTT
cdr3_aa: CASSEVRDTEAFF

clone_size: NA
j_call: TRBJ1-1
d_call: TRBD1
v_call: TRBV15
cdr3_nt: TGTGCCACCAGCAGAGAGCTACAGGGGGTAGCTTTCTTT
cdr3_aa: CATSRELQGVAFF

clone_size: NA
j_call: TRBJ1-4
d_call: NA
v_call: TRBV28
cdr3_nt: TGTGCCAGCACCCTCCAGGGCAATGAAAAACTGTTTTTT
cdr3_aa: CASTLQGNEKLFF

clone_size: NA
j_call: TRBJ1-1
d_call: NA
v_call: TRBV19
cdr3_nt: TGTGCCAGTAGTATTCGACGGGACACTGAAGCTTTCTTT
cdr3_aa: CASSIRRDTEAFF

clone_size: NA
j_call: TRBJ1-6
d_call: TRBD1
v_call: TRBV2
cdr3_nt: TGTGCCAGCAGTAACCCCGGGACAGCGAATAATTCACCCCTCCACTTT
cdr3_aa: CASSNPGTANNSPLHF

clone_size: NA
j_call: TRBJ1-6
d_call: NA
v_call: TRBV20-1
cdr3_nt: TGCAGTGCTAGTACAGCCGATGCCCTCCACTTT
cdr3_aa: CSASTADALHF

clone_size: NA
j_call: TRBJ1-6
d_call: TRBD1
v_call: TRBV28
cdr3_nt: TGTGCCAGCAGGGACAGGGATAGGAAGGTTGATAATTCACCCCTCCACTTT
cdr3_aa: CASRDRDRKVDNSPLHF

clone_size: NA
j_call: TRBJ1-6
d_call: NA
v_call: TRBV28
cdr3_nt: TGTGCCAGCAGTTTACATGACGGGTATTCACCCCTCCACTTT
cdr3_aa: CASSLHDGYSPLHF